This entry lists 14 T cell receptor beta chains sequenced from one sample in a study of blood T cell repertoires in COVID-19 (dated by TCRdb to about 2020). The library was obtained by the immunoSEQ multiplex PCR assay. TCRdb took over this immuneACCESS table, retaining in-frame rearrangements with V and J assigned. Such tables are incomplete; in checked studies, under half of the missing clones stem from an unresolved V gene, and the remainder is unexplained. The sample table lists 150,000 to 200,000 clones, roughly 85% of them with a count of one. The ten biggest clones cover 9.5% to 12% of the sample. Sequencing was done on a sample of peripheral blood. Every receptor here comes from a human donor with active or convalescent COVID-19. The donor label of this sample is uncertain.

The chain employs TRBV19 and TRBJ2-1; a possible D gene is TRBD2 (5 bases). Germline assignment: CDR1 LNHDA and CDR2 SQIVND (reference sequence). The ends were cut back, 8 bases at V and 2 bases at J, with 10 bases in the middle. The CDR3 is 13 residues long. The CDR3 loop reads CASALAPYNEQFF. The DNA for the CDR3 is TGTGCCAGTGCGCTAGCTCCCTACAATGAGCAGTTCTTC.

The gene calls are TRBV6-6 and TRBJ2-5; 9 positions match TRBD2. Germline V gives CDR1 MNHNY, CDR2 SVGAGI (reference sequence). V lost 4 bases, J lost 5 bases, and 11 bases stayed unmatched. The CDR3 has 16 residues. This CDR3 reads CASSSLKKRGVETQYF. CDR3 bases: TGTGCCAGCAGTTCCCTCAAAAAGCGGGGGGTGGAGACCCAGTACTTC.

This clone was seen once. This rearrangement joins TRBV12-3 or TRBV12-4 to TRBJ2-7; 8 nucleotides match TRBD1. J lost 4 bases, V lost 5 bases, and 1 base had no gene match. The CDR3 sequence is 12 residues long. The CDR3 sequence: CASSRQGYEQYF. Here the CDR3 DNA reads TGTGCCAGCAGTCGACAGGGGTACGAGCAGTACTTC.

The chain uses TRBV2 and TRBJ2-7, with TRBD2 as a possible D gene (5 bases). Germline lookup yields CDR1 SNHLY and CDR2 FYNNEI. The CDR3 spans 20 residues. With 3 bases removed from V and 2 bases from J, the gap between germline ends came to 29 bases. CDR3 bases: TGTGCCAGCAGTGACCCTCCTCCCCACCTAGCCGTTCAACCTACCTACGAGCAGTACTTC. Protein: CASSDPPPHLAVQPTYEQYF.

This chain uses TRBV7-2 with TRBJ2-5, with TRBD1 identical over 9 bases. The CDR3 has 16 amino acids. Germline CDR1 is SGHTA and CDR2 is FQGNSA. V shed 5 bases, J shed 1 base, and the junction held 8 bases outside the gene matches. CDR3 in DNA: TGTGCCAGCAGCGTGGACAGGGGACGGGGCCAAGAGACCCAGTACTTC. Amino acids: CASSVDRGRGQETQYF.

The rearrangement uses TRBV11-2 and TRBJ1-5; D might be TRBD1 (5 bases). V lost 5 bases and J 5 bases, leaving 10 bases between the germline ends. Germline assignment: CDR1 SGHAT and CDR2 FQNNGV. The length of the CDR3 is 13 residues. The CDR3 DNA reads as TGTGCCAGCAGCCCAAGCAGGGATCAGCCCCAGCATTTT. Protein product: CASSPSRDQPQHF.

This chain joins TRBV21-1 and TRBJ2-7; TRBD2 is taken as the D call from the table, unchecked against the DNA. TRBV21-1 is a documented pseudogene. The CDR3 is made up of 15 amino acids. The chain's CDR3 is CASTVLIAGALEQYF. The CDR3 DNA follows: TGTGCCAGCACCGTTCTGATAGCGGGAGCTCTGGAGCAGTACTTC.

The chain recombines TRBV28 with TRBJ1-2, with D uncertain. Germline V lookup: CDR1 MDHEN, CDR2 SYDVKM. The ends were cut back, 6 bases at V and 4 bases at J, with 12 bases in the middle. This CDR3 region has 13 residues. CDR3 region: CASSPVSIYGYTF. The CDR3 nucleotides read TGTGCCAGCAGCCCTGTCTCTATCTATGGCTACACCTTC.

This clone was observed at least ten times. This sequence joins TRBV11-1 and TRBJ2-2; D is uncertain. Trimming stripped 5 bases from V and 8 bases from J, with 6 bases between. This CDR3 spans 11 amino acids. CDR1 and CDR2 from the germline V gene are SGHAT and FQDESV (reference sequence). The CDR3 loop is CASSIGGELFF. CDR3 DNA sequence: TGTGCCAGCAGCATCGGGGGGGAGCTGTTTTTT.

The rearrangement uses TRBV28 and TRBJ1-2; the D is unclear. The CDR3 runs 12 residues. Germline-derived CDR1 and CDR2 are MDHEN and SYDVKM. The V end lost 9 bases, the J end lost 3 bases, and 11 bases lay between the germline ends. The CDR3 bases are TGTGCCAGTAATTGGGGAGACTATGGCTACACCTTC. Translation gives CASNWGDYGYTF.

The chain is built from TRBV5-6 and TRBJ2-3; perhaps TRBD1 as D (5 bases). This CDR3 has 14 amino acids. Trimming left V 2 bases short and J 4 bases short, with 11 bases between. The V gene's germline CDR1 is SGHDT and CDR2 YYEEEE. The chain's CDR3 is CASSLKQDADTQYF. The CDR3 bases are TGTGCCAGCAGCTTAAAACAGGACGCAGATACGCAGTATTTT.

This chain links TRBV4-3 with TRBJ2-6; 9 bases are shared with TRBD2. This CDR3 has 19 residues. V shed 0 bases and J 1 base; nucleotides not matched to a gene: 7. Germline V gives CDR1 LGHNA, CDR2 YSLEER. CDR3 nucleotide sequence: TGCGCCAGCAGCCAAGAGTTGCGGGGGGGAATGTCTGGGGCCAACGTCCTGACTTTC. Residues: CASSQELRGGMSGANVLTF.

On this clone itself: The junction does not match germline at one end; this may be a read error. V usage is TRBV3-1 (or the pseudogene TRBV3-2) and J usage is TRBJ2-1; 8 nucleotides align to TRBD2. CDR1 and CDR2 (germline): LGHDT, YNNKEL (reference sequence). CDR3 length equals 13 residues. The CDR3, as DNA: TGTGCCAGCAGCCCGACGAGGCGGGAGGCGCCCATCTTC. Its translation: CASSPTRREAPIF.

The chain combines TRBV4-2 with TRBJ1-6; D is undetermined. Between the trimmed V and J ends, which lost 1 base and 2 bases, there was a span of 6 bases. CDR3 length equals 15 residues. Germline CDR1 and CDR2: LGHNA and YNFKEQ. CDR3 nucleotides: TGTGCCAGCAGCCAAGCGCGGACCTATAATTCACCCCTCCACTTT. Translated: CASSQARTYNSPLHF.